Below are 21 T cell receptor beta chains sequenced from a single sample in a study of blood T cells in healthy people across ages (dated by TCRdb to the mid-2010s). The library was obtained by 5' RACE. TCRdb shows the sequencer as Illumina HiSeq 2500. The second PCR ran for about 7 to 11 cycles and used a J-beta primer mix along with a sample-barcoded 5' primer. TCRdb's own reprocessing of the public reads used fastp at Q25 and MiXCR and kept productive beta chains. Rows matching on CDR3 protein sequence are summarized as one entry with the most common DNA and genes. This sample lists over a million distinct CDR3 sequences; 35% to 55% were detected once. The ten largest clones add up to under 20% of the sample. The sequenced sample was blood. These receptors were obtained from a woman aged 55-69 years in good health.

CDR3 loop: CASSLARARGYTF. The DNA for the CDR3 is TGTGCCAGCAGCTTAGCAAGGGCCAGGGGCTACACCTTC. V usage is TRBV7-2 and J usage is TRBJ1-2; D remains ambiguous. CDR3 size: 13 residues. CDR1 is SGHTA, CDR2 FQGNSA, per germline. Trimming stripped 0 bases from V and 8 bases from J, with 10 bases between.

The chain joins TRBV9 to TRBJ2-4, with TRBD2 as a possible D gene (5 bases). CDR1 and CDR2 from the germline V gene are SGDLS and YYNGEE. The CDR3 is made up of 15 amino acids. V gave up 3 bases and J gave up 7 bases, with 17 bases separating them. The CDR3 reads CASSGDEAAGNIQYF. Here the CDR3 DNA reads TGTGCCAGCAGCGGAGACGAAGCGGCAGGTAACATTCAGTACTTC.

The chain links TRBV11-2 to TRBJ2-7, with a tentative D call TRBD1 (5 bases). V lost 5 bases to trimming and J lost 5 bases, with 16 bases between them. CDR3 size: 14 residues. CDR1 and CDR2 from the germline V gene are SGHAT and FQNNGV. The CDR3 DNA is TGTGCCAGCAGCCGACTCGGACACCCAAACGAGCAGTACTTC. This gives the protein CASSRLGHPNEQYF.

In the case of this clonotype: A much larger clone lies one base from this, so it may be a read error. The rearrangement joins TRBV20-1 to TRBJ2-5, with 12 bases aligning to TRBD2. V shed 3 bases and J 11 bases; nucleotides not matched to a gene: 16. CDR1 is DFQATT, CDR2 SNEGSKA, per germline (reference sequence). The CDR3 totals 16 residues. CDR3 nucleotide sequence: TGCAGTGCTAGTAGGCTAGCGGGAGGGCCACGCAATGAGCAGTACTTC. Translation gives CSASRLAGGPRNEQYF.

The chain combines TRBV10-3 with TRBJ2-5; perhaps TRBD2 as D (5 bases). V lost 5 bases and J lost 1, with 14 bases in between. The CDR3 spans 15 residues. Germline V gives CDR1 ENHRY, CDR2 SYGVKD. CDR3 protein: CAISMSGRTQETQYF. The CDR3 coding sequence is TGTGCCATCAGTATGAGCGGACGGACCCAAGAGACCCAGTACTTC.

This chain links TRBV6-6 with TRBJ2-7; no definite D call. The CDR3 covers 13 residues. Germline V lookup: CDR1 MNHNY, CDR2 SVGAGI (reference sequence). The ends were cut back, 2 bases at V and 3 bases at J, with 8 bases in the middle. The CDR3 DNA sequence: TGTGCCAGCAGTTACGAGACGAACTACGAGCAGTACTTC. This codes for CASSYETNYEQYF.

This clonotype was seen more than once but under ten times. This chain connects TRBV4-1 to TRBJ2-3, with D possibly TRBD2 on 5 matching bases. Deletions cut 5 bases from V and 3 bases from J, with 9 bases between. This CDR3 is 13 amino acids long. Germline V gives CDR1 MGHRA, CDR2 YSYEKL. The CDR3 loop reads CASSKTITDTQYF. The CDR3 nucleotides read TGCGCCAGCAGCAAGACTATAACAGATACGCAGTATTTT.

This sequence joins TRBV28 and TRBJ2-5; the match to TRBD1 covers 9 bases. Per germline, CDR1 MDHEN and CDR2 SYDVKM. CDR3 length: 16 amino acids. Germline trimming cut 3 bases from V and 5 bases from J; bases unmatched to any gene: 10. The CDR3 region has the DNA TGTGCCAGCAGTTTTGGGGACAGGGTTCAGGAGGAGACCCAGTACTTC. Protein product: CASSFGDRVQEETQYF. The full variable domain, its missing parts supplied by reference TRBV28 and TRBJ2-5, is DVKVTQSSRYLVKRTGEKVFLECVQDMDHENMFWYRQDPGLGLRLIYFSYDVKMKEKGDIPEGYSVSREKKERFSLILESASTNQTSMYLCASSFGDRVQEETQYFGPGTRLLVL.

This clonotype was detected only once. The chain combines TRBV5-8 with TRBJ2-3; TRBD1 matches at 10 bases. V shed 0 bases, J shed 5 bases, and the junction held 3 bases outside the gene matches. Germline V gene data show CDR1 as SGHTS and CDR2 as YDEGEE. This CDR3 contains 15 residues. CDR3 DNA: TGTGCCAGCAGCTTGGGACAGGGGGCAATAGATACGCAGTATTTT. Translated: CASSLGQGAIDTQYF.

A word on this clonotype: One end of the junction fails to match germline, which may point to a read error. The J gene is TRBJ2-7, the V gene TRBV5-1; perhaps TRBD1 as D (5 bases). This CDR3 has 14 residues. CDR1 and CDR2 from the germline V gene are SGHRS and YFSETQ. In DNA, the CDR3 is TGCGCCAGCAGCTTGCCGGACACCTACAATGAGCAGTCCTTC. This gives the protein CASSLPDTYNEQSF.

The gene calls are TRBV9 and TRBJ2-5; 12 nucleotides match TRBD2. V dropped 0 bases and J dropped 1; count of bases not matched to a gene: 4. The germline CDR1 and CDR2 sequences are SGDLS and YYNGEE. This CDR3 contains 17 residues. The CDR3 nucleotides read TGTGCCAGCAGCGTAGCCCTGACTAGCGGGGGCCAAGAGACCCAGTACTTC. This encodes CASSVALTSGGQETQYF.

This clonotype was recorded once. The chain joins TRBV4-1 to TRBJ2-3; 8 nucleotides line up with TRBD2. The CDR3 loop spans 16 amino acids. Germline values: CDR1 MGHRA, CDR2 YSYEKL. Trimming removed 4 bases from V and 3 bases from J; junction bases left unmatched: 9. In nucleotides, the CDR3 is TGCGCCAGCAGCCCTAATAGCGGGGTGGGGACAGATACGCAGTATTTT. This sequence encodes CASSPNSGVGTDTQYF.

V gene TRBV27 combines with J gene TRBJ1-1, with no clear D. Trimming removed 6 bases at V and 6 bases at J, with 14 bases between. Germline CDR1 MNHEY, CDR2 SMNVEV (reference sequence). This CDR3 is built from 13 residues. CDR3 sequence reads: CASSPGGVPEAFF. The CDR3 bases are TGTGCCAGCAGCCCGGGTGGGGTCCCTGAAGCTTTCTTT.

This clonotype was detected only a few times. The chain combines TRBV12-3 or TRBV12-4 with TRBJ1-4; 7 bases line up with TRBD1. With V trimmed by 4 bases and J by 5 bases, 19 bases remained unmatched. CDR3 length: 19 amino acids. The CDR3 nucleotides read TGTGCCAGCAGTTACGCACGCCACGTCACAGGGGATTTAAATGAAAAACTGTTTTTT. Its translation is CASSYARHVTGDLNEKLFF.

This clonotype has more than one count but fewer than ten. The rearrangement links TRBV7-9 to TRBJ1-2, with 8 bases fitting TRBD1. This CDR3 is 13 amino acids long. Germline loops: CDR1 SEHNR, CDR2 FQNEAQ (reference sequence). Trimming removed 3 bases from V and 6 bases from J; junction bases left unmatched: 3. In DNA form, the CDR3 reads TGTGCCAGCAGCTTGGACAGGGCCGATGGCTACACCTTC. It encodes CASSLDRADGYTF.

The chain employs TRBV29-1 and TRBJ2-3; D gene uncertain. The CDR3 spans 15 residues. V lost 1 base and J lost 2, with 13 bases in between. From germline, CDR1 is SQVTM and CDR2 ANQGSEA. This chain's CDR3 is CSVEVSASLTDTQYF. CDR3 DNA: TGCAGCGTTGAAGTGTCCGCCAGCCTCACAGATACGCAGTATTTT.

The gene calls are TRBV5-1 and TRBJ2-7, with no clear D. The germline V gene encodes CDR1 SGHRS and CDR2 YFSETQ. This CDR3 spans 15 amino acids. V shed 0 bases and J shed 2 bases, with 12 bases lying between them. CDR3 in amino acids: CASSLAGYTTYEQYF. The CDR3 DNA sequence: TGCGCCAGCAGCTTGGCCGGGTACACAACCTACGAGCAGTACTTC.

V is TRBV6-6 and J is TRBJ1-5; either TRBD1 or TRBD2 may fit D (5 bases each). The tail of the sequence fits TRBJ2-3 better, so the J call may be wrong. Germline CDR1 and CDR2: MNHNY and SVGAGI (reference sequence). The CDR3 spans 13 residues. CDR3 in DNA: TGTGCCAGCAGTTCCGGGACCTTCAGACCCCAGTATTTT. Its protein is CASSSGTFRPQYF.

This clonotype showed up just a few times. This chain joins TRBV20-1 and TRBJ2-1, with 14 bases fitting TRBD2. Germline CDR1 DFQATT, CDR2 SNEGSKA (reference sequence). The CDR3 contains 18 residues. After removal of 0 bases from V and 2 bases from J, the junction contained 6 bases not matched to a gene. The CDR3 region is CSARDRTSGRLAYNEQFF. CDR3 nucleotide sequence: TGCAGTGCTAGAGATCGGACTAGCGGGAGGCTCGCCTACAATGAGCAGTTCTTC.

In this sample, this clonotype turned up a few times. The chain couples TRBV5-6 to TRBJ2-3; TRBD2 agrees at 7 bases. V trimming: 4 bases; J trimming: 5 bases; junction bases outside the gene matches: 13. Germline CDR1 SGHDT, CDR2 YYEEEE. The CDR3 extends over 16 amino acids. CDR3 region: CASSPPGTIYLDTQYF. The CDR3 DNA reads as TGTGCCAGCAGCCCACCGGGGACTATATATCTAGATACGCAGTATTTT.

This clonotype was recorded a few times. For the CDR3, the DNA is TGTGCCAGCAGTCCCGGGACTAGCGGGTCCCGCCCCGAGCAGTTCTTC. Protein: CASSPGTSGSRPEQFF. The gene calls are TRBV12-3 or TRBV12-4 and TRBJ2-1, with TRBD2 matching 12 bases. The CDR3 length is 16 residues. J was trimmed by 10 bases and V by 5 bases; bases with no gene match: 12.